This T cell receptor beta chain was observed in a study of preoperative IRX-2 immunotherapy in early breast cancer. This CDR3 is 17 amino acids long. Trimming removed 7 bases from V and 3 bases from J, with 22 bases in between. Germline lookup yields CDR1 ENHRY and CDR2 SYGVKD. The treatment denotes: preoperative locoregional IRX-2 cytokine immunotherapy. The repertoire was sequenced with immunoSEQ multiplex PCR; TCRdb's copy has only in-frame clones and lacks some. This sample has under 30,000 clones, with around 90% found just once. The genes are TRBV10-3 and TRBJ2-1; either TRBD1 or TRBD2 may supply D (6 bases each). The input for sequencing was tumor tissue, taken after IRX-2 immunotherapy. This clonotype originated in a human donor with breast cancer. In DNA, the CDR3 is TGTGCCATCAAGGAACACCCGGGGGCAGTAAGCTACAATGAGCAGTTCTTC. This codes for CAIKEHPGAVSYNEQFF.